Listed below are T cell receptor beta chains from one sample, sequenced in a study of brain T cells in children with intractable seizures. Clones were read by immunoSEQ multiplex PCR, and TCRdb kept only the in-frame ones, dropping some. The table lists approximately 110,000 clones, 85% to 95% of them singletons. The sample here was peripheral blood, taken at surgery. The receptors were sampled from a boy under two years old with hemimegalencephaly and intractable seizures. Both conserved end residues are part of each CDR3. The D gene is left open where the match is weak. Part of the rows lack a size; the others show once, few, many or a class for expanded clones.

clone size	D gene	J gene	V gene	CDR3 DNA	CDR3 protein
-	-	TRBJ2-7	TRBV19	TGTGCCAGTAGGAACAGCTCCTACGAGCAGTACTTC	CASRNSSYEQYF
-	TRBD1	TRBJ1-4	TRBV7-9	TGTGCCAGCAGCCTGGAGACAGGGGTTAATGAAAAACTGTTTTTT	CASSLETGVNEKLFF
-	-	TRBJ2-1	TRBV7-9	TGTGCCAGCAGCGGACGGGACACCTTCAATGAGCAGTTCTTC	CASSGRDTFNEQFF
-	TRBD1	TRBJ1-4	TRBV7-8	TGTGCCAGCAGCTATACCGACAGGGCGGGTGAAAAACTGTTTTTT	CASSYTDRAGEKLFF
-	-	TRBJ1-2	TRBV28	TGTGCCAGCAGTACCCAATGGATTTATAACTATGGCTACACCTTC	CASSTQWIYNYGYTF
-	-	TRBJ1-3	TRBV10-2	TGCGCCAGCAGTGCCCGACCGCGGGCCATACTCAGCTCTGGAAACACCATATATTTT	CASSARPRAILSSGNTIYF
-	-	TRBJ2-7	TRBV28	TGTGCCAGCACCCCCTTGGAGGGCCACGAGCAGTACTTC	CASTPLEGHEQYF
-	-	TRBJ2-6	TRBV10-1	TGCGCCAACCAAGCCGTCCTGACTTTC	CANQAVLTF
few	TRBD2	TRBJ2-3	TRBV4-3	TGCGCCAGCAGCCAAGGGCTAGCGGTGATACGCACAGATACGCAGTATTTT	CASSQGLAVIRTDTQYF
-	TRBD1	TRBJ2-7	TRBV25-1	TGTGCCAGCAGTGGGACAGGGGTTTACGAGCAGTACTTC	CASSGTGVYEQYF
-	-	TRBJ1-6	TRBV6-5	TGTGCCAGCAGCCGCCGGGACGGACCAAATTCACCCCTCCACTTT	CASSRRDGPNSPLHF
-	-	TRBJ1-1	TRBV10-3	TGTGCCATCAGTGACAGGGGTTACACTGAAGCTTTCTTT	CAISDRGYTEAFF
-	-	TRBJ1-4	TRBV11-2	TGTGCCAGCAGGGGCCCCGAGGAAAAACTGTTTTTT	CASRGPEEKLFF
-	-	TRBJ2-1	TRBV4-1	TGCGCCAGCAGCCTGGACTCGCCGAGTAAGCAGTTCTTC	CASSLDSPSKQFF
-	-	TRBJ2-5	TRBV20-1	TGCAGTGCTAGTCCGCCTGCGGGACCCCAAGAGACCCAGTACTTC	CSASPPAGPQETQYF
-	TRBD2	TRBJ2-7	TRBV7-3	TGTGCCAGCGCTGTGAATAGCGGGAGCACCTACGAGCAGTACTTC	CASAVNSGSTYEQYF
-	TRBD1	TRBJ2-5	TRBV5-6	TGTGCCAGCAGCTTCTTGGGACAGGGAACAGAGACCCAGTACTTC	CASSFLGQGTETQYF
-	TRBD1	TRBJ1-5	TRBV28	TGTGCCAGCAGTTCAGGACAGGGATGTGGTCAGCCCCAGCATTTT	CASSSGQGCGQPQHF
-	-	TRBJ2-7	TRBV7-9	TGTGCCAGCAGCTTAAGGGGAACGGGCTACGAGCAGTACTTC	CASSLRGTGYEQYF
-	TRBD1	TRBJ2-5	TRBV5-1	TGCGCCAGCAGCGGGACAGGGGTCCAAGAGACCCAGTACTTC	CASSGTGVQETQYF
once	-	TRBJ2-6	TRBV6-5	TGTGCCAGCAGGAATTCTGGGGCCAACGTCCTGACTTTC	CASRNSGANVLTF
-	-	TRBJ2-3	TRBV4-1	TGCGCCAGCACAGGGCCGTGGGATACGCAGTATTTT	CASTGPWDTQYF
-	-	TRBJ2-1	TRBV6-5	TGTGCCAGCAGTTACTCGGTGGGGAGCTCCTACAATGAGCAGTTCTTC	CASSYSVGSSYNEQFF
-	-	TRBJ2-7	TRBV7-2	TGTGCCAGCAGCCCCGGGCTAGCTTTCGACGAGCAGTACTTC	CASSPGLAFDEQYF
-	-	TRBJ1-3	TRBV10-3	TGTGCCATCAGTGAGTTAGGAAACACCATATATTTT	CAISELGNTIYF
-	-	TRBJ2-3	TRBV3-1/TRBV3-2	TGTGCCAGCAGCCCGGATTATAGCACAGATACGCAGTATTTT	CASSPDYSTDTQYF
-	TRBD2	TRBJ2-1	TRBV19	TGTGCCAGTAAAGGACTAGCGGGGACAACCTACAATGAGCAGTTCTTC	CASKGLAGTTYNEQFF
-	TRBD2	TRBJ2-1	TRBV19	TGTGCCAGTCGGAAGGGGACTAGATGGTACAATGAGCAGTTCTTC	CASRKGTRWYNEQFF
-	-	TRBJ2-3	TRBV29-1	TGCAGCGTTCATGGGAGGTTCCTCACAGATACGCAGTATTTT	CSVHGRFLTDTQYF
once	TRBD1	TRBJ1-4	TRBV5-1	TGCGCCAGCAGCTTTACAGGGGGTTTAACTAATGAAAAACTGTTTTTT	CASSFTGGLTNEKLFF
once	TRBD1	TRBJ2-7	TRBV7-9	TGTGCCAGCAGCACCCTACAGGGGAACGAGCAGTACTTC	CASSTLQGNEQYF
once	TRBD2	TRBJ2-7	TRBV10-3	TGTGCCATCAGTGGGAGCGGGAGCTCCTACGAGCAGTACTTC	CAISGSGSSYEQYF
-	-	TRBJ1-5	TRBV20-1	TGCAGTGCTGGTGGAGGGGATCAGCCCCAGCATTTT	CSAGGGDQPQHF
once	-	TRBJ2-6	TRBV27	TGTGCCAGCAGCCCGGGACGCCCCTCTGGGGCCAACGTCCTGACTTTC	CASSPGRPSGANVLTF
-	TRBD2	TRBJ2-2	TRBV5-1	TGCGCCAGCAGCTTGGGAGCGGGAGTGACCGGGGAGCTGTTTTTT	CASSLGAGVTGELFF
-	TRBD2	TRBJ2-1	TRBV5-1	TGCGCCAGCAGCTTGGGGACTAGCGGGAGGGGTAATGAGCAGTTCTTC	CASSLGTSGRGNEQFF
-	-	TRBJ1-2	TRBV10-1	TGCGCCAGCGGAGGCCAGGGTGCTGAGGGCTACACCTTC	CASGGQGAEGYTF